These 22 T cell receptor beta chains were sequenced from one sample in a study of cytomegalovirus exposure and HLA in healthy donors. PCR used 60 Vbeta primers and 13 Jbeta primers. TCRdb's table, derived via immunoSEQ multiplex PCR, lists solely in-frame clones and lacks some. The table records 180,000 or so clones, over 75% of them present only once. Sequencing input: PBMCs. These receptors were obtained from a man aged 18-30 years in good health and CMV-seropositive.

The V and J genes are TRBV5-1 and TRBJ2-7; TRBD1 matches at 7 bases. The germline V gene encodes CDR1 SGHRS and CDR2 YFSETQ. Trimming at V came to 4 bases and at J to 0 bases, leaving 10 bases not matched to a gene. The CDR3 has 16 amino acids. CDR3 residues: CASSRKTGLTSYEQYF. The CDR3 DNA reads TGCGCCAGCAGCCGAAAGACAGGGCTCACCTCCTACGAGCAGTACTTC.

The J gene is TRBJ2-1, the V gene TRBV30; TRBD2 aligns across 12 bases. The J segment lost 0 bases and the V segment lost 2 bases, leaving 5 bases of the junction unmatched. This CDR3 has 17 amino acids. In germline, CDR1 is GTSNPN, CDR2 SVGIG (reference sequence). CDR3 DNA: TGTGCCTGGAGTAGCGGGACTAGCGGGCTCTCCTACAATGAGCAGTTCTTC. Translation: CAWSSGTSGLSYNEQFF.

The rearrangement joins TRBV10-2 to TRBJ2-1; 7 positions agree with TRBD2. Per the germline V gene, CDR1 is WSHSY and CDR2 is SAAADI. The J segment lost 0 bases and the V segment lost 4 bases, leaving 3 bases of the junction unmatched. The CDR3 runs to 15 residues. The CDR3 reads CASSAGGVSYNEQFF. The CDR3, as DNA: TGCGCCAGCAGTGCTGGGGGGGTCTCCTACAATGAGCAGTTCTTC.

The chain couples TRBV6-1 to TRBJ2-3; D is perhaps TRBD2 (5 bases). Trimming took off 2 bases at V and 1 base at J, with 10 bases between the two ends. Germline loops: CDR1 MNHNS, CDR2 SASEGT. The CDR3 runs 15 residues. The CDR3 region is CASSELGAGTDTQYF. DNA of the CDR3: TGTGCCAGCAGTGAATTGGGAGCGGGCACAGATACGCAGTATTTT.

CDR3 in DNA: TGTGCCAGCAGCAGGGTGAGCGGGGAGCTGTTTTTT. It translates to CASSRVSGELFF. The V and J genes are TRBV27 and TRBJ2-2; the D gene is possibly TRBD1 (5 bases). V was pared by 6 bases and J by 7 bases, with 9 bases between. This CDR3 has 12 amino acids. Germline-derived CDR1 and CDR2 are MNHEY and SMNVEV (reference sequence).

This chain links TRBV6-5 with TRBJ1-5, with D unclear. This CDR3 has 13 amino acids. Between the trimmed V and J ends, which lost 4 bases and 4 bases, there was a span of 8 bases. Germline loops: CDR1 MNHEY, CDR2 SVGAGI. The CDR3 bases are TGTGCCAGCAGTTCACTCGTAAATCAGCCCCAGCATTTT. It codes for CASSSLVNQPQHF.

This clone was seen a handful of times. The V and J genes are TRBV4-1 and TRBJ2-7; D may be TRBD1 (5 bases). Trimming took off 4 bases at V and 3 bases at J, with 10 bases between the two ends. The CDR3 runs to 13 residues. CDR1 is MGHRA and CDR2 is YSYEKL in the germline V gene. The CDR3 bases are TGCGCCAGCAGCCGCGACAGAGACTACGAGCAGTACTTC. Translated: CASSRDRDYEQYF.

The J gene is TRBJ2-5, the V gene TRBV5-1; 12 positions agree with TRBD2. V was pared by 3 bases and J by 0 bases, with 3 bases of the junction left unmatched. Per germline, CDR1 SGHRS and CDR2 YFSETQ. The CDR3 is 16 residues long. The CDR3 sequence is CASSYGTSGYQETQYF. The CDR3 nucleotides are TGCGCCAGCAGCTACGGGACTAGCGGGTACCAAGAGACCCAGTACTTC. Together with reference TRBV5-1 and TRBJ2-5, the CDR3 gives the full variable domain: KAGVTQTPRYLIKTRGQQVTLSCSPISGHRSVSWYQQTPGQGLQFLFEYFSETQRNKGNFPGRFSGRQFSNSRSEMNVSTLELGDSALYLCASSYGTSGYQETQYFGPGTRLLVL.

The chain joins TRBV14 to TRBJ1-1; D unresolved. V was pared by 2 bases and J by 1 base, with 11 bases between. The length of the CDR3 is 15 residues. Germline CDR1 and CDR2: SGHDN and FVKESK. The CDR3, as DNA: TGTGCCAGCAGCCAACCCCTGCCCAGGAACACTGAAGCTTTCTTT. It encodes CASSQPLPRNTEAFF. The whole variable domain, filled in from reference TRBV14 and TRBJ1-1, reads EAGVTQFPSHSVIEKGQTVTLRCDPISGHDNLYWYRRVMGKEIKFLLHFVKESKQDESGMPNNRFLAERTGGTYSTLKVQPAELEDSGVYFCASSQPLPRNTEAFFGQGTRLTVV.

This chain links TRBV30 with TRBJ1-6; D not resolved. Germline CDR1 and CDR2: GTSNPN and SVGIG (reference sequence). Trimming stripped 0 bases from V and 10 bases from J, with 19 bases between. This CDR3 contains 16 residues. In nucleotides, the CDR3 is TGTGCCTGGAGTGTAGACCGGGGAGGGCGGCAATCACCCCTCCACTTT. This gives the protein CAWSVDRGGRQSPLHF.

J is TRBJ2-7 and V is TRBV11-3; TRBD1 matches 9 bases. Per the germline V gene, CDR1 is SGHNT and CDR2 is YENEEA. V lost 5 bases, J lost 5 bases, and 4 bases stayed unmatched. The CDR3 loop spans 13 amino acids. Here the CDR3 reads CASSRTGDHEQYF. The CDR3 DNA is TGTGCCAGCAGCCGGACAGGGGACCACGAGCAGTACTTC.

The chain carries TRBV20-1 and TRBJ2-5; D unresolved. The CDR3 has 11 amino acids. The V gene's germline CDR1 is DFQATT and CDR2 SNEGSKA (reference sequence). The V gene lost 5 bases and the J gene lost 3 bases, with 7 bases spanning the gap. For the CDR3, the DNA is TGCAGTGCTGGTATAGAAGAGACCCAGTACTTC. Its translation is CSAGIEETQYF.

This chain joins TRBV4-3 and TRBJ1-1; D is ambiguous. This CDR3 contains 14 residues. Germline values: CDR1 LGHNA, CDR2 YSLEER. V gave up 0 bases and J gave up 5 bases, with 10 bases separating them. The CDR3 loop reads CASSQEVPGTEAFF. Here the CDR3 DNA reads TGCGCCAGCAGCCAAGAAGTCCCGGGGACTGAAGCTTTCTTT.

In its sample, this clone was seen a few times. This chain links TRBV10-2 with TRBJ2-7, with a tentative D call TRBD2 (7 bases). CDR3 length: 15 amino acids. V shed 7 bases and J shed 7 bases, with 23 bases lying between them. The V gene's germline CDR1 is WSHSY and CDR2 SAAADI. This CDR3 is CASMSGATLGGEQYF. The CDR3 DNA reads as TGCGCCAGCATGAGCGGGGCCACCCTAGGGGGGGAGCAGTACTTC.

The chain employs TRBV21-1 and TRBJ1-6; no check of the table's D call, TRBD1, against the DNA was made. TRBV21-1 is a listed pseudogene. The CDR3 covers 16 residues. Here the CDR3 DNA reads TGTGCCAGCAGCAGCAAACCGGGACAGATCAATTCACCCCTCCACTTT. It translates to CASSSKPGQINSPLHF.

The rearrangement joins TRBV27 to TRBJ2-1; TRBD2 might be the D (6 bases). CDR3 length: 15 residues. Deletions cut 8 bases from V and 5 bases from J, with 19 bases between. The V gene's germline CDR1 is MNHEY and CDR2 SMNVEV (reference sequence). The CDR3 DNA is TGTGCCAGCCGGGGTTCGGCGGGGCAAGACAATGAGCAGTTCTTC. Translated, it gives CASRGSAGQDNEQFF.

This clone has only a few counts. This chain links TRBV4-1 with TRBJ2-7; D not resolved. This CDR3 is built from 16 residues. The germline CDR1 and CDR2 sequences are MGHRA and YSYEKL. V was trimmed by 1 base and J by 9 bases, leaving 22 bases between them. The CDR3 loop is CASSQVNMGFSEAQYF. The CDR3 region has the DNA TGCGCCAGCAGCCAAGTAAATATGGGTTTCTCAGAGGCGCAGTACTTC.

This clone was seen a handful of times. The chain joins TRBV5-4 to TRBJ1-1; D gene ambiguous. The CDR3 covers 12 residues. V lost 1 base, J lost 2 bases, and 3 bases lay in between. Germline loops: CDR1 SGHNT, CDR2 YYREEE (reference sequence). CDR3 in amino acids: CASSLPNTEAFF. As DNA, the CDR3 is TGTGCCAGCAGCTTGCCTAACACTGAAGCTTTCTTT.

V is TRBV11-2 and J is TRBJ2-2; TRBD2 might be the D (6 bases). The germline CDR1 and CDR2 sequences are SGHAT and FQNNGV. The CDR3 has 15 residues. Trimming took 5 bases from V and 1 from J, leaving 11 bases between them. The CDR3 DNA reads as TGTGCCAGCAGCCTAAGCGGGCTGAACACCGGGGAGCTGTTTTTT. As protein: CASSLSGLNTGELFF.

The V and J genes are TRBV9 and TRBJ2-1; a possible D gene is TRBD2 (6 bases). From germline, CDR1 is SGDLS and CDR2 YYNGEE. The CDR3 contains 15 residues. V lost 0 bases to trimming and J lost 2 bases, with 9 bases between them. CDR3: CASSVAGDAYNEQFF. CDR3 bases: TGTGCCAGCAGCGTAGCGGGGGACGCCTACAATGAGCAGTTCTTC.

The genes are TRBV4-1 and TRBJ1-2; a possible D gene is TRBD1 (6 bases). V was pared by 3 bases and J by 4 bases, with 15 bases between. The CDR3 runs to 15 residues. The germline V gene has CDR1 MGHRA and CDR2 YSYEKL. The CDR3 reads CASSHRAGGAYGYTF. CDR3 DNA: TGCGCCAGCAGCCACCGGGCGGGGGGCGCCTATGGCTACACCTTC.

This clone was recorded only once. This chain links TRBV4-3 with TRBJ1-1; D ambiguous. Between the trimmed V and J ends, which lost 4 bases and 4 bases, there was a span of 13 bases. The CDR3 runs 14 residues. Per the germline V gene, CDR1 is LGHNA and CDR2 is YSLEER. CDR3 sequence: CASSRAEGGTEAFF. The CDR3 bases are TGCGCCAGCAGCCGGGCCGAAGGTGGCACTGAAGCTTTCTTT.